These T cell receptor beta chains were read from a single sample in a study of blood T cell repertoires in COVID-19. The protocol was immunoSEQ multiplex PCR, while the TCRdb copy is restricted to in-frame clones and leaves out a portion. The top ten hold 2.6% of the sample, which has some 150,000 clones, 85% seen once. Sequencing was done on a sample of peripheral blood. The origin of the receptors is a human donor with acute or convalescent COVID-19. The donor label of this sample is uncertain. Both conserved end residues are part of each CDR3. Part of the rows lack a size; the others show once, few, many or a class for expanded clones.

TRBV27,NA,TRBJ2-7,CASRGGQGGFYEQYF
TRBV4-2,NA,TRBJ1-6,CASSQAGNGSPLHF
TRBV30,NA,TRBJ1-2,CASLWDSFYGYTF
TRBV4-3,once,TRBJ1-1,CASSQGKGWETEAFF
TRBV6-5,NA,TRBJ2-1,CASSYRDGGKNNEQFF
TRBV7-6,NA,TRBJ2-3,CASSHSQGLPTDTQYF
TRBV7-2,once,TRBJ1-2,CASSLEHHF
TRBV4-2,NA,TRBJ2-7,CASSPRLLAGVRYEQYF
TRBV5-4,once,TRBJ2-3,CASSLAFGDTQYF
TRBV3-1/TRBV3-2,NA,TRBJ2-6,CASSLGSANVLTF
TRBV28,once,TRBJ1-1,CASEPRQGILEAFF
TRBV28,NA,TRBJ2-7,CASSSSGGPYYEQYF
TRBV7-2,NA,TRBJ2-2,CASSLAMDITGELFF
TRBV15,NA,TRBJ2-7,CATSPRQRSYEQYF
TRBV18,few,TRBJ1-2,CASSPAGTGEGYTF
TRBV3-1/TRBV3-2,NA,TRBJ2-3,CASSPAGGSTDTQYF
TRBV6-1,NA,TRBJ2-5,CASSERTAQETQYF
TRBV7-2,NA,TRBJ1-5,CASSLGVRDNNQPQHF
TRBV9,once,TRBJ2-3,CASSVAGGPDTQYF
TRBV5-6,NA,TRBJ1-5,CASSLRGLQGAQHF
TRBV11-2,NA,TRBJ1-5,CASSSQDQPQHF
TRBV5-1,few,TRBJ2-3,CASSPDRGTDTQYF